The present TCR beta chain was sequenced within a study of T-cell reconstitution after alpha-beta-depleted transplantation in children. The CDR3 sequence is 16 residues long. Trimming stripped 6 bases from V and 0 bases from J, with 14 bases between. Per the germline V gene, CDR1 is SGHTA and CDR2 is FQGTGA. Unique molecular identifiers were built into the TCRbeta library. TCRdb passed the PCR reads through MiXCR, listing each CDR3 protein once. The data show fewer than 750,000 distinct CDR3 sequences, 25% to 30% seen once. The chain links TRBV7-3 to TRBJ2-2, with D tentatively TRBD1 or TRBD2 (6 bases each). The TCR sequence derives from a boy younger than two with Wiskott-Aldrich syndrome, due to receive a stem cell transplant. Sequences were derived from PBMCs, sampled before TCRalphabeta/CD19-depleted stem cell transplant. Here the CDR3 DNA reads TGTGCCAGCAGTCCACAGGGAGGCGCGAACACCGGGGAGCTGTTTTTT. This translates into CASSPQGGANTGELFF.